This T cell receptor (beta chain) emerged from a study of T cells in localized non-small cell lung cancer. This clone was observed a handful of times. Its antigen is unidentified. Looked up from germline, CDR1 is LGHNT and CDR2 is FRNRAP. V lost 8 bases and J 6 bases, leaving 13 bases between the germline ends. CDR3 length: 12 amino acids. Study-wide results and caveats: Peak T cell clonality was found in uninvolved adjacent lung, exceeding tumor. Appearing in adjacent lung were a median 57 of the top 100 tumor clones. One tumor region alone was sequenced, and heterogeneity therefore remains possible.

This table comes from immunoSEQ multiplex PCR, and its TCRdb copy is limited to in-frame clones, with some not included. The repertoire holds roughly 48,000 clones, with 70% to 80% as singletons. The sequence was obtained from a man aged 35 to 70 with stage I squamous cell lung carcinoma. Material: peripheral blood, obtained before any cancer treatment. V usage is TRBV12-5 and J usage is TRBJ1-1; D is perhaps TRBD1 (5 bases). CDR3 loop: CASRMGDAEAFF. The CDR3, as DNA: TGTGCTAGTAGAATGGGGGACGCTGAAGCTTTCTTT.